This T cell receptor beta chain was identified during a study of T cells after yellow fever vaccination. Whole-study context: SMART-Seq v4 Ultra Low Input prepared the low-cell-number fractions. Regarding the study as a whole: Booster sampling recovered most clones from primary vaccination (around 96% CD4, around 88% CD8). Sorted repertoires could include abundant contaminating clonotypes from bulk cells.

5'RACE template switching added a universal primer site and UMIs to TCR cDNA. One entry per CDR3 protein, called by TCRdb with MiXCR from the 5' RACE reads. The table records about 360,000 distinct CDR3 sequences, approximately 5.7% of them present only once. Germline CDR1 is SQVTM and CDR2 is ANQGSEA. This CDR3 is 14 amino acids long. Trimming cost V 4 bases and J 6 bases, with 16 bases left between them. This clonotype was observed at least ten times. The antigen is undetermined. This chain uses TRBV29-1 with TRBJ2-1, with a tentative D call TRBD2 (6 bases). This sequence originates from a man aged 25-45 years who received the YFV17D yellow fever vaccine. The specimen was PBMCs, collected 5 days after the yellow fever booster vaccination. Here the CDR3 reads CSVGLILASNEQFF. DNA for the CDR3: TGCAGCGTTGGATTAATACTAGCTAGCAATGAGCAGTTCTTC.